Reported below is one T cell receptor beta chain. The CDR3 spans 13 residues. V lost 1 base and J lost 3, with 7 bases in between. These data belong to a study of blood T cell repertoires in COVID-19. Study information: The samples span acute and convalescent COVID-19 from the United States, Italy and Spain. T cells, B-cell-depleted T cells, or PBMCs supplied cDNA or gDNA.

Original analysis: Nucleated cell counts were estimated from reference gene primer amplification. Sequencing was performed with immunoSEQ multiplex PCR; in TCRdb, only in-frame clones are kept and a portion is missing. D and trimming come from the DNA, and the V and J calls and clone size come from that table. The data show about 110,000 clones, 60% to 85% seen once. The chain has TRBV12-3 or TRBV12-4 and TRBJ2-7; TRBD1 is a possible D gene (6 bases). The source is a woman aged 40 to 49 with acute or convalescent COVID-19. The sample was peripheral blood. DNA of the CDR3: TGTGCCAGCAGTTTAGAAGGGGGCTACGAGCAGTACTTC. Amino acid sequence: CASSLEGGYEQYF.